A selection of T cell receptor beta chains follows, all from one sample in a study of regulatory T cells in long-lasting Graves disease. TCRdb independently ran MiXCR on the multiplex PCR reads; one entry per CDR3 protein. The table lists 450,000 or so distinct CDR3 sequences, less than 25% of them singletons. Sequences were derived from peripheral blood mononuclear cells (PBMCs), sampled when the disease was refractory, from a patient treated with antithyroid drugs. The receptors shown here come from a female donor with Graves disease. Both conserved end residues are part of each CDR3. D genes are given only for firm matches. Clone size is given for some rows only: seen once, a few or many times, or a class if the clone is expanded.

d_gene,abundance,j_gene,len,v_gene,CDR3aa,CDR3nt
NA,few,TRBJ2-7,14,TRBV6-6,CASSYSGVDYEQYF,TGTGCCAGCAGTTACTCGGGGGTCGACTACGAGCAGTACTTC
NA,many,TRBJ1-1,12,TRBV7-8,CASSQMGDEAFF,TGTGCCAGCAGCCAGATGGGGGATGAAGCTTTCTTT
TRBD2,few,TRBJ2-7,13,TRBV30,CAWAYTGGYEQYF,TGTGCCTGGGCCTACACGGGAGGCTACGAGCAGTACTTC
TRBD1,few,TRBJ1-1,17,TRBV4-1,CASSHLAGQGKNTEAFF,TGCGCCAGCAGCCACCTCGCGGGACAGGGGAAAAACACTGAAGCTTTCTTT
NA,NA,TRBJ2-7,14,TRBV5-1,CASSLAGDPYEQYF,TGCGCCAGCAGCTTGGCGGGAGACCCCTACGAGCAGTACTTC
NA,NA,TRBJ1-5,15,TRBV4-2,CASSQDNRVDQPQHF,TGTGCCAGCAGCCAAGATAACAGGGTGGATCAGCCCCAGCATTTT
NA,NA,TRBJ2-3,14,TRBV7-9,CASLPGGPTDTQYF,TGTGCCAGCCTACCCGGAGGCCCCACAGATACGCAGTATTTT
NA,NA,TRBJ2-7,14,TRBV7-9,CASSATPISYEQYF,TGTGCCAGCAGCGCGACACCAATCTCCTACGAGCAGTACTTC
NA,many,TRBJ2-7,13,TRBV2,CASGGPAGTEQYF,TGTGCCAGCGGGGGGCCCGCCGGAACCGAGCAGTACTTC
NA,NA,TRBJ1-6,12,TRBV14,CASSQQFRTLHF,TGTGCCAGCAGCCAGCAGTTCAGGACCCTCCACTTT
TRBD2,few,TRBJ2-1,16,TRBV12-3/TRBV12-4,CASSLVGGSPYNEQFF,TGTGCCAGCAGTTTAGTGGGCGGGAGCCCTTACAATGAGCAGTTCTTC
NA,few,TRBJ1-2,14,TRBV9,CASSKTGANYGYTF,TGTGCCAGCAGCAAAACAGGCGCGAACTATGGCTACACCTTC
NA,many,TRBJ1-2,14,TRBV6-1,CASTFGLAGYGYTF,TGTGCCAGCACCTTTGGATTGGCGGGCTATGGCTACACCTTC
TRBD2,few,TRBJ2-5,18,TRBV20-1,CSARAIAMFGGGGETQYF,TGCAGTGCTAGAGCAATAGCAATGTTCGGCGGGGGAGGGGAGACCCAGTACTTC
TRBD2,NA,TRBJ2-1,16,TRBV2,CASNLAGGSSYNEQFF,TGTGCCAGCAATTTAGCGGGAGGAAGCTCCTACAATGAGCAGTTCTTC
NA,few,TRBJ2-5,13,TRBV12-3/TRBV12-4,CASSFRVQETQYF,TGTGCCAGCAGCTTCAGAGTACAAGAGACCCAGTACTTC
TRBD1,many,TRBJ1-2,17,TRBV11-1,CASSSPTVQGANYGYTF,TGTGCCAGCAGCTCACCAACAGTCCAGGGGGCGAACTATGGCTACACCTTC
NA,many,TRBJ2-7,11,TRBV28,CASRRTGEQYF,TGTGCCAGCAGGCGGACGGGCGAGCAGTACTTC
TRBD1,many,TRBJ2-7,11,TRBV29-1,CGGQGSGEQYF,TGCGGAGGACAGGGATCGGGAGAGCAGTACTTC
TRBD1,many,TRBJ2-7,12,TRBV28,CATGTGIYEQYF,TGTGCCACCGGGACAGGGATCTACGAGCAGTACTTC
NA,many,TRBJ1-5,14,TRBV20-1,CSASRGQPDQPQHF,TGCAGTGCTAGTAGAGGGCAACCTGATCAGCCCCAGCATTTT